This TCR beta chain appears in the sequencing data of a study of cytomegalovirus exposure and HLA in healthy donors. PCR employed 60 Vbeta and 13 Jbeta primers. Repertoires were generated with immunoSEQ multiplex PCR, while TCRdb's copy carries only in-frame clones and drops some. Here the sample spans roughly 170,000 clones, more than 80% being singletons. J gave up 0 bases and V 4 bases, and 0 bases lay outside the gene matches. Germline CDR1 reads SNHLY; CDR2 reads FYNNEI. The CDR3 loop spans 14 amino acids. The J gene is TRBJ2-1, the V gene TRBV2, with TRBD2 matching 7 bases. The sample was PBMCs. The sequence derives from a woman younger than 35 in good health and CMV-seronegative. CDR3 DNA: TGTGCCAGCAGTGGCGGGAGCTCCTACAATGAGCAGTTCTTC. This encodes CASSGGSSYNEQFF.